Listed below are T cell receptor beta chains from one sample, sequenced in a study of shared T cell receptors in the human thymus. Profiling relied on immunoSEQ multiplex PCR, and the TCRdb table lists in-frame clones only, not all of them. The sample carries 650,000 to 950,000 clones, approximately 85% recorded once. This sample also appeared in a second study, on human thymus T cells.

The sample was thymocytes. The receptor set was obtained from a girl less than two years old with a congenital heart defect. Each CDR3 is given with its conserved first and last residue. The order of the fields is V gene, CDR3 length, clone size, J gene, D gene, CDR3 protein, CDR3 DNA. A D gene is named only where the DNA matches it firmly. Clone size appears in some rows only: once, few, many, or a class for an expanded clone.

>TRBV9|20|NA|TRBJ2-1|NA
CASSVVEGGNPTKKDNEQFF
TGTGCCAGCAGCGTAGTTGAGGGCGGAAACCCTACCAAAAAGGACAATGAGCAGTTCTTC
>TRBV19|12|NA|TRBJ2-5|NA
CASSGSQGPQYF
TGTGCCAGTAGCGGGTCCCAGGGCCCCCAGTACTTC
>TRBV7-3|13|NA|TRBJ1-2|TRBD1
CASSYTGGQGYTF
TGTGCCAGCAGTTATACAGGGGGTCAAGGCTACACCTTC
>TRBV9|13|NA|TRBJ1-2|TRBD1
CASSARDRDGYTF
TGTGCCAGCAGCGCCCGAGACAGGGATGGCTACACCTTC
>TRBV7-2|10|NA|TRBJ1-2|NA
CASSSYGYTF
TGTGCCAGCAGTAGCTATGGCTACACCTTC
>TRBV28|12|NA|TRBJ1-3|NA
CAISGERDTIYF
TGTGCCATCTCAGGGGAGAGGGACACCATATATTTT
>TRBV7-2|14|NA|TRBJ1-4|NA
CASSLVGGNEKLFF
TGTGCCAGCAGCTTAGTTGGCGGAAATGAAAAACTGTTTTTT
>TRBV7-2|13|NA|TRBJ1-1|NA
CASSFVQGPEAFF
TGTGCCAGCAGCTTTGTACAGGGCCCTGAAGCTTTCTTT
>TRBV10-1|17|NA|TRBJ2-7|NA
CASSETISTGSSYEQYF
TGCGCCAGCAGTGAAACTATAAGTACCGGGAGCTCCTACGAGCAGTACTTC
>TRBV7-2|17|NA|TRBJ1-1|NA
CASSPFSRRAEHTEAFF
TGTGCCAGCAGCCCTTTTTCCCGGAGGGCCGAGCACACTGAAGCTTTCTTT
>TRBV6-1|14|NA|TRBJ2-7|TRBD1
CASSERGLSYEQYF
TGTGCCAGCAGTGAGAGGGGGCTGTCCTACGAGCAGTACTTC
>TRBV11-2|17|NA|TRBJ2-7|NA
CASSLVKWGQGNYEQYF
TGTGCCAGCAGCCTAGTTAAATGGGGACAAGGGAACTACGAGCAGTACTTC
>TRBV7-2|18|NA|TRBJ2-3|TRBD1
CASSPRDREEARTDTQYF
TGTGCCAGCAGCCCGAGGGACAGGGAGGAGGCCCGCACAGATACGCAGTATTTT
>TRBV2|11|few|TRBJ2-2|NA
CASRETGELFF
TGTGCCAGCAGAGAGACCGGGGAGCTGTTTTTT
>TRBV7-9|12|NA|TRBJ2-7|NA
CASRTQENEQYF
TGTGCCAGCCGTACCCAGGAAAACGAGCAGTACTTC
>TRBV5-6|16|few|TRBJ2-7|TRBD2
CASSFHGSRGVEEQYF
TGTGCCAGCAGCTTTCATGGGTCGCGGGGGGTTGAGGAGCAGTACTTC
>TRBV4-1|15|NA|TRBJ2-7|NA
CASSQHGRETYEQYF
TGCGCCAGCAGCCAACACGGCAGGGAAACCTACGAGCAGTACTTC
>TRBV29-1|15|few|TRBJ1-2|TRBD1
CSVEADRTFNAGYTF
TGCAGCGTCGAAGCGGACAGGACTTTCAACGCTGGCTACACCTTC